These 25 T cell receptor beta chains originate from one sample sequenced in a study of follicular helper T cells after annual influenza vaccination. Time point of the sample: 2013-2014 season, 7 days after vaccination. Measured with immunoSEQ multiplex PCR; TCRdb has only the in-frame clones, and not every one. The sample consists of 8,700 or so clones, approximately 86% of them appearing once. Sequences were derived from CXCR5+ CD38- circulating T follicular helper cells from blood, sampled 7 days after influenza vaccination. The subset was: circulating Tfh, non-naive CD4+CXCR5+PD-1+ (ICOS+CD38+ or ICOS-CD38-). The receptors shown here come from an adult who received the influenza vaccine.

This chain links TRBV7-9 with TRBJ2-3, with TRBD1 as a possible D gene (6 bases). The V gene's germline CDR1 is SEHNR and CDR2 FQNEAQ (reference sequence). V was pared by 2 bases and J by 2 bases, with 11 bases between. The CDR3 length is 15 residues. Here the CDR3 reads CASSLRGGDTDTQYF. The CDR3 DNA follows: TGTGCCAGCAGCTTACGAGGGGGTGACACAGATACGCAGTATTTT.

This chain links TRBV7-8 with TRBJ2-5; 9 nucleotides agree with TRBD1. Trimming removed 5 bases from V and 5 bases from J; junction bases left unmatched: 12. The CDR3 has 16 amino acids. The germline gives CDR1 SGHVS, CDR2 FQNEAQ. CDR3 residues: CASSPQQGAQGETQYF. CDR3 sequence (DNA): TGTGCCAGCAGCCCTCAACAGGGGGCGCAAGGGGAGACCCAGTACTTC.

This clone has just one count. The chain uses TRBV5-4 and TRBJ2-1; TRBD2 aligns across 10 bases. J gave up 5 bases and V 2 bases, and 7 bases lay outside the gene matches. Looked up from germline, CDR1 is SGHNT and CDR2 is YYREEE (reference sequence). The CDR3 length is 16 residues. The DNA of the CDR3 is TGTGCCAGCAGCTTCCGAGCGGGAGGGCCCAACAATGAGCAGTTCTTC. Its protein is CASSFRAGGPNNEQFF.

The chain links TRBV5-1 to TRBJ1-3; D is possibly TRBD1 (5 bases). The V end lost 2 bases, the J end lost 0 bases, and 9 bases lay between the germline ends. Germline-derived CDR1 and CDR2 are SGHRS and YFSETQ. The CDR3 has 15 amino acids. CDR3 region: CASSLQAGSGNTIYF. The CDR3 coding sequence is TGCGCCAGCAGCTTACAGGCCGGCTCTGGAAACACCATATATTTT.

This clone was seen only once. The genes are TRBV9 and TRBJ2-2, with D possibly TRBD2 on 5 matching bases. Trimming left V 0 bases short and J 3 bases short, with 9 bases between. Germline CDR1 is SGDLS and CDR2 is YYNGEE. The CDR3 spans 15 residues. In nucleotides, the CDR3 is TGTGCCAGCAGCGTAGGGACTCGCCACACCGGGGAGCTGTTTTTT. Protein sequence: CASSVGTRHTGELFF.

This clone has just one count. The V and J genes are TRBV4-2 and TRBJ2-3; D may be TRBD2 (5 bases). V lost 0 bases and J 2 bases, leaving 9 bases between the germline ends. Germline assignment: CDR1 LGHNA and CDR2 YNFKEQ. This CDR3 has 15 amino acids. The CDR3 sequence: CASSQDSGTTDTQYF. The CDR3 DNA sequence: TGTGCCAGCAGCCAAGACAGCGGAACCACAGATACGCAGTATTTT.

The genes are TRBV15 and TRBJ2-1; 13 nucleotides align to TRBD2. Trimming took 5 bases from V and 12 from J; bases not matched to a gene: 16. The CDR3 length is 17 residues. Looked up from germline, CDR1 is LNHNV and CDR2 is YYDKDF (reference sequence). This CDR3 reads CATSGHGTSGTPGWQFF. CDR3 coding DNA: TGTGCCACCAGCGGCCACGGGACTAGCGGGACCCCCGGGTGGCAGTTCTTC.

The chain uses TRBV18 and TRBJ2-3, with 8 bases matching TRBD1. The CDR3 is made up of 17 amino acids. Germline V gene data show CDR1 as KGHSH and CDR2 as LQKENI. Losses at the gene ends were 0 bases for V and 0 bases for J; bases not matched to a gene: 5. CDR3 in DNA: TGTGCCAGCTCACCACCGAGGACAGGGCCAAGCACAGATACGCAGTATTTT. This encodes CASSPPRTGPSTDTQYF.

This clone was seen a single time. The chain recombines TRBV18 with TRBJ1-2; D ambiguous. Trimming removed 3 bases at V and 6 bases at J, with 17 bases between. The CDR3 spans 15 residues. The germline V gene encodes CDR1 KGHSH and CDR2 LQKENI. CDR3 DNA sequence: TGTGCCAGCTCACCCCAGCGCAAGGGTTATGATGGCTACACCTTC. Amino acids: CASSPQRKGYDGYTF.

DNA of the CDR3: TGTGCCAGCAGCTTGGCCGGGAGGGGAAACACCATATATTTT. This codes for CASSLAGRGNTIYF. This chain connects TRBV5-4 to TRBJ1-3; D gene uncertain. The CDR3 loop spans 14 amino acids. CDR1 and CDR2 (germline): SGHNT, YYREEE (reference sequence). V lost 0 bases and J lost 4, with 8 bases in between.

In DNA, the CDR3 is TGTGCCAGTAGTCCCCCCGGGACAGGGGGCTACAATGAGCAGTTCTTC. Its translation: CASSPPGTGGYNEQFF. The chain recombines TRBV19 with TRBJ2-1, with 11 positions matching TRBD1. The CDR3 has 16 amino acids. V shed 5 bases and J 3 bases; nucleotides not matched to a gene: 6. Germline CDR1 is LNHDA and CDR2 is SQIVND (reference sequence).

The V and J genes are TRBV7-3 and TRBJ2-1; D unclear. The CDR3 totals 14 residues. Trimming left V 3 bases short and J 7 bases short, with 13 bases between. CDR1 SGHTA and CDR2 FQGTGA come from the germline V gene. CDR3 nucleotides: TGTGCCAGCAGCTTTACCTCCGATAGTAATGAGCAGTTCTTC. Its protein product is CASSFTSDSNEQFF.

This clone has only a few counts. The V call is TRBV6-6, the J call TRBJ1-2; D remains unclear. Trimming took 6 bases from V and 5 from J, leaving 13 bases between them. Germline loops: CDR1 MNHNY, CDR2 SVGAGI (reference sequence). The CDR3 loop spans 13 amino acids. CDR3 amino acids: CASSGPREYGYTF. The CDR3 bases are TGTGCCAGCAGCGGGCCAAGGGAATATGGCTACACCTTC.

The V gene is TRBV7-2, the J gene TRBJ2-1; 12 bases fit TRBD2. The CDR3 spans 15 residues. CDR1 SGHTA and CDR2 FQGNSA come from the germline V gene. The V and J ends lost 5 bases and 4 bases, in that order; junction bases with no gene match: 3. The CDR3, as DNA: TGTGCCAGCAGCCCCGGGACTAGCGGGTACAATGAGCAGTTCTTC. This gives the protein CASSPGTSGYNEQFF.

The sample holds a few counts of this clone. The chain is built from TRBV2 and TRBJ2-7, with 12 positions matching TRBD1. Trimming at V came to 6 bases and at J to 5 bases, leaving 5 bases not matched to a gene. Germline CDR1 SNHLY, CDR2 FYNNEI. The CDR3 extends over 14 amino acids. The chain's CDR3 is CASRQGQGAHEQYF. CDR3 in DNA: TGTGCCAGCAGACAGGGACAGGGGGCTCACGAGCAGTACTTC.

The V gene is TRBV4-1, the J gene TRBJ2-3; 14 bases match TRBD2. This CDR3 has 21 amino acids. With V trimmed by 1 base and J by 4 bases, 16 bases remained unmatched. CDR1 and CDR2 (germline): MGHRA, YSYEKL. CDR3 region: CASSQVPTSGGALLGPDTQYF. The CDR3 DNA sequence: TGCGCCAGCAGCCAAGTTCCGACTAGCGGGGGGGCCTTGTTAGGACCAGATACGCAGTATTTT.

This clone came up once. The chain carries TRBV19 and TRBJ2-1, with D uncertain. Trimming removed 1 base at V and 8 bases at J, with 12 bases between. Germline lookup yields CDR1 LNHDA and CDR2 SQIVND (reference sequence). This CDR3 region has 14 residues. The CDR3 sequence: CASSIAGLGHEQFF. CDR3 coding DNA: TGTGCCAGTAGTATAGCTGGGCTCGGCCATGAGCAGTTCTTC.

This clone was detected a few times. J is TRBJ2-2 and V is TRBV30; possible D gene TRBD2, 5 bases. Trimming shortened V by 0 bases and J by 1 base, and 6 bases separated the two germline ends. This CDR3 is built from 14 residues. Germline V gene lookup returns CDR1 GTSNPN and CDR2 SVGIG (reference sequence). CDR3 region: CAWSVRGNTGELFF. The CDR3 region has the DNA TGTGCCTGGAGTGTTCGGGGGAACACCGGGGAGCTGTTTTTT.

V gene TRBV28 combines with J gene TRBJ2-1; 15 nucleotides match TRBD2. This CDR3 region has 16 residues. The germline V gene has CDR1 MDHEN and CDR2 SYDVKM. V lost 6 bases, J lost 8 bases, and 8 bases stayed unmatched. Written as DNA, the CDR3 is TGTGCCAGCAGCCCTTGGACTAGCGGGGGGGCTTATGAGCAGTTCTTC. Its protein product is CASSPWTSGGAYEQFF. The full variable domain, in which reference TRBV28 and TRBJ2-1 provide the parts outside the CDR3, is DVKVTQSSRYLVKRTGEKVFLECVQDMDHENMFWYRQDPGLGLRLIYFSYDVKMKEKGDIPEGYSVSREKKERFSLILESASTNQTSMYLCASSPWTSGGAYEQFFGPGTRLTVL.

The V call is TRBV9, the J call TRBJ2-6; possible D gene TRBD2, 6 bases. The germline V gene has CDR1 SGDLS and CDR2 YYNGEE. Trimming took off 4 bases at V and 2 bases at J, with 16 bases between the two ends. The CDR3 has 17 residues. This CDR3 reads CASSPTAGIPGANVLTF. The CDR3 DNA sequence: TGTGCCAGCAGCCCCACGGCGGGAATCCCTGGGGCCAACGTCCTGACTTTC.

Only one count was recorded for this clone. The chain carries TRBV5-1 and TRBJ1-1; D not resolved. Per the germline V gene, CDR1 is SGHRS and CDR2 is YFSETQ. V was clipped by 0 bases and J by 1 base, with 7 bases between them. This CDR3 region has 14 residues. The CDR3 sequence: CASSLEPSNTEAFF. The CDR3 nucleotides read TGCGCCAGCAGCTTGGAGCCCTCGAACACTGAAGCTTTCTTT.

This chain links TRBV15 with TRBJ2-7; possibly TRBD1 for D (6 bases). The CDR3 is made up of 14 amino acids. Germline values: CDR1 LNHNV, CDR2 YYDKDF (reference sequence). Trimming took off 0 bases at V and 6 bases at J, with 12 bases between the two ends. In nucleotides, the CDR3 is TGTGCCACCAGCAGAGATGGGACACACAGCGAGCAGTACTTC. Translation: CATSRDGTHSEQYF.

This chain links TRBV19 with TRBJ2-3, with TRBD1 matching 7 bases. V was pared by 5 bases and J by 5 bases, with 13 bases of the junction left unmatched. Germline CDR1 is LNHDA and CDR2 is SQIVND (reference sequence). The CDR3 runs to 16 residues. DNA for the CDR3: TGTGCCAGTAGTCTGGCCGGGGACAGAATACGAGATACGCAGTATTTT. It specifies CASSLAGDRIRDTQYF.

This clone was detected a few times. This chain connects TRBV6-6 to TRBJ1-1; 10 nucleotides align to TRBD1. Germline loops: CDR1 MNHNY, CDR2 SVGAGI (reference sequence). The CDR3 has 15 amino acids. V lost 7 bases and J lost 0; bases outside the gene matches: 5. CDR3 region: CASTGQGTLNTEAFF. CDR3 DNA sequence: TGTGCCAGCACGGGACAGGGGACTCTGAACACTGAAGCTTTCTTT.

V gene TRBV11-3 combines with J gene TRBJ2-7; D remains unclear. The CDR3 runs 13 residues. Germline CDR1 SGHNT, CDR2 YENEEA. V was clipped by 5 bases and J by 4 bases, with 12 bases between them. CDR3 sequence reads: CASSMGVRYEQYF. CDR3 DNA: TGTGCCAGCAGCATGGGCGTAAGATACGAGCAGTACTTC.